This T cell receptor (beta chain) was sequenced in a study of blood T cell repertoires in COVID-19. Study-level information: Sample material is recorded as cDNA or gDNA derived from T cells, B-cell-depleted T cells, or PBMCs.

The repertoire was sequenced with immunoSEQ multiplex PCR; TCRdb's copy has only in-frame clones and lacks some. The top ten hold 0.5% to 0.65% of the sample, which has under 200,000 clones, 90% seen once. V lost 5 bases to trimming and J lost 4 bases; unmatched junction nucleotides: 12. The CDR3 is 17 amino acids. Germline CDR1 reads SEHNR; CDR2 reads FQNEAQ (reference sequence). V and J are TRBV7-9 and TRBJ2-1; 9 nucleotides match TRBD1. This receptor was identified in a man over 45 with acute or convalescent COVID-19. Source material: peripheral blood. The CDR3 region has the DNA TGTGCCAGCAGCCCAAAAGGACAGGGGAGTCTTTACAATGAGCAGTTCTTC. This encodes CASSPKGQGSLYNEQFF.